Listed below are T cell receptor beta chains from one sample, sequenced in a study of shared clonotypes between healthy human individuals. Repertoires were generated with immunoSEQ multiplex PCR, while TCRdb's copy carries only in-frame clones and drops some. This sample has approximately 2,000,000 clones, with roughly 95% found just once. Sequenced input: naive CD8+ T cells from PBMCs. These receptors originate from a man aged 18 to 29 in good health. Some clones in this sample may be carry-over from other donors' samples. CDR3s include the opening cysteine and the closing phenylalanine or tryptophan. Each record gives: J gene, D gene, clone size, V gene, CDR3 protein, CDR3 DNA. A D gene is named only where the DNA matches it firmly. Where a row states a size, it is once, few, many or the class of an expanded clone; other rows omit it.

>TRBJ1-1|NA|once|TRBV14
CASSQEAAEAFF
TGTGCCAGCAGCCAAGAGGCCGCTGAAGCTTTCTTT
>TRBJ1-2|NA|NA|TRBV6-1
CASSEATPLRGYGYTF
TGTGCCAGCAGTGAAGCGACGCCACTCAGGGGCTATGGCTACACCTTC
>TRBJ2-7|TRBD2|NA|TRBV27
CASSLGASGDDEQYF
TGTGCCAGCAGTTTAGGGGCTAGCGGGGATGACGAGCAGTACTTC
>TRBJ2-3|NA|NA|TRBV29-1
CSVVRNEIPATRPGRSSTDTQYF
TGCAGCGTTGTTCGAAATGAGATCCCAGCGACGAGACCAGGACGGAGCAGCACGGATACGCAGTATTTT
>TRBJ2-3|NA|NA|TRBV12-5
CASGLAYGGGPLDTQYF
TGTGCTAGTGGTTTGGCTTACGGGGGAGGCCCTTTAGATACGCAGTATTTT
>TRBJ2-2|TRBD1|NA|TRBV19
CASSSWPRGRTGELFF
TGTGCCAGTAGTAGTTGGCCCAGGGGGCGAACCGGGGAGCTGTTTTTT
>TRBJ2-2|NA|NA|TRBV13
CASTGLTGELFF
TGTGCCAGCACAGGGCTGACCGGGGAGCTGTTTTTT
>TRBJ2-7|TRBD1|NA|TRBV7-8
CASSSPGQGDHEQYF
TGTGCCAGCAGCTCACCGGGACAGGGGGACCACGAGCAGTACTTC
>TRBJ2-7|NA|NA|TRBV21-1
CASSKDRREGRDEQYF
TGTGCCAGCAGCAAAGATCGGCGGGAGGGCCGGGACGAGCAGTACTTC
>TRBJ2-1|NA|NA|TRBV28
CATRDSRSSYNEQFF
TGTGCCACTAGAGACTCCAGGAGCTCCTACAATGAGCAGTTCTTC
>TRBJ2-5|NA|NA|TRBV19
CASSTHPGVQETQYF
TGTGCCAGTAGTACACACCCCGGGGTCCAAGAGACCCAGTACTTC
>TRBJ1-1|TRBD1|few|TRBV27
CASSLSSGGEAFF
TGTGCCAGCAGTTTATCGTCAGGGGGTGAAGCTTTCTTT
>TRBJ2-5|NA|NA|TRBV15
CATSTRRAIQETQYF
TGTGCCACCAGCACTCGGAGGGCAATACAAGAGACCCAGTACTTC
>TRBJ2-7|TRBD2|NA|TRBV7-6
CASSLFSAASIVGLADEQYF
TGTGCCAGCAGCTTATTTTCAGCAGCCAGTATTGTGGGACTAGCTGACGAGCAGTACTTC
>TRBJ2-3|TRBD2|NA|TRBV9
CASSGGGAAADTQYF
TGTGCCAGCAGCGGGGGAGGGGCCGCAGCAGATACGCAGTATTTT
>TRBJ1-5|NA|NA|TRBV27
CASSLSGVWQPQHF
TGTGCCAGCAGTTTATCCGGCGTCTGGCAGCCCCAGCATTTT
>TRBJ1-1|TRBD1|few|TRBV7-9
CASSPVTGYTEAFF
TGTGCCAGCAGCCCTGTGACAGGGTATACTGAAGCTTTCTTT
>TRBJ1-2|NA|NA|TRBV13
CASSARGVNYGYTF
TGTGCCAGCAGCGCCCGGGGTGTTAACTATGGCTACACCTTC
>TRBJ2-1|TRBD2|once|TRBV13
CASSLGEGLAGGPSSYNEQFF
TGTGCCAGCAGCTTAGGAGAGGGACTAGCGGGAGGGCCTAGCTCCTACAATGAGCAGTTCTTC
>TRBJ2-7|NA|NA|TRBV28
CASSSHRNEQYF
TGTGCCAGCAGTTCCCATCGGAACGAGCAGTACTTC
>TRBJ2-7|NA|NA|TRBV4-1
CASRGWGDYEQYF
TGCGCCAGCAGGGGTTGGGGGGACTACGAGCAGTACTTC
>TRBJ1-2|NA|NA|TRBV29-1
CSVEGGKYGYTF
TGCAGCGTTGAAGGCGGAAAGTATGGCTACACCTTC
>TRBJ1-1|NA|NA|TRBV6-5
CASSYEPRNTEAFF
TGTGCCAGCAGTTACGAGCCCAGGAACACTGAAGCTTTCTTT
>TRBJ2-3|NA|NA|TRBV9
CASSVVARHTDTQYF
TGTGCCAGCAGCGTAGTGGCTAGACACACAGATACGCAGTATTTT
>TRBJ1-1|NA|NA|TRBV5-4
CASSFQGSLGTEAFF
TGTGCCAGCAGCTTTCAGGGCTCCCTGGGCACTGAAGCTTTCTTT
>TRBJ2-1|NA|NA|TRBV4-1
CASSFGRNEQFF
TGCGCCAGCAGCTTCGGGCGCAATGAGCAGTTCTTC
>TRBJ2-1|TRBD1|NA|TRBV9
CASSVVGTGDNEQFF
TGTGCCAGCAGCGTAGTTGGGACAGGAGACAATGAGCAGTTCTTC
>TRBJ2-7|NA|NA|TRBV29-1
CSVEDYPSGQYF
TGCAGCGTTGAAGACTATCCGTCGGGGCAGTACTTC
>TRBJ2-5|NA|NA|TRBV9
CASSVAAGTETQYF
TGTGCCAGCAGCGTAGCGGCGGGTACAGAGACCCAGTACTTC
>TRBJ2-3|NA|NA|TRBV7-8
CASSLDPRTSTDTQYF
TGTGCCAGCAGCTTGGATCCCCGGACTAGCACAGATACGCAGTATTTT
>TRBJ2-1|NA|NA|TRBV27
CASSLEGYNEQFF
TGTGCCAGCAGTTTAGAGGGCTACAATGAGCAGTTCTTC
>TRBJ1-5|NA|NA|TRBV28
CATHTGNQPQHF
TGTGCCACTCACACAGGGAATCAGCCCCAGCATTTT
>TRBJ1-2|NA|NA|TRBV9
CASGQGHLGDGYTF
TGTGCCAGCGGCCAGGGACACCTTGGAGATGGCTACACCTTC
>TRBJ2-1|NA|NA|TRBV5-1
CASRDRGGNEQFF
TGCGCCAGCAGGGACCGAGGGGGCAATGAGCAGTTCTTC
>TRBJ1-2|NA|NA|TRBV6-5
CASSSNPGVSHYGYTF
TGTGCCAGCAGTTCCAACCCAGGGGTCTCTCATTATGGCTACACCTTC
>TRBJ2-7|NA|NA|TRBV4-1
CASSQLAPSVDEQYF
TGCGCCAGCAGCCAATTGGCACCGAGTGTCGACGAGCAGTACTTC
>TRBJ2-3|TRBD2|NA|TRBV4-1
CASVPSGNLRGDTQYF
TGCGCCAGCGTCCCAAGCGGGAATCTTAGGGGAGATACGCAGTATTTT
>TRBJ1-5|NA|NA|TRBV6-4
CASSDPQGQPQHF
TGTGCCAGCAGTGACCCCCAGGGTCAGCCCCAGCATTTT
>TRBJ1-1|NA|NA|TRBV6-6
CASSSVGVGAVWAFF
TGTGCCAGCAGCTCCGTGGGGGTTGGTGCAGTTTGGGCTTTCTTT
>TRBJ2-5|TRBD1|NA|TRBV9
CASSVGMGGRGQGVGETQYF
TGTGCCAGCAGCGTAGGGATGGGTGGTCGTGGACAGGGGGTCGGAGAGACCCAGTACTTC
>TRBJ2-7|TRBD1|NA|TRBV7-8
CASSLSGTGIEQHF
TGTGCCAGCAGCTTATCCGGGACAGGCATCGAGCAGCACTTC
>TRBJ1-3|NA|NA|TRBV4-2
CASREGWGIGNTIYF
TGTGCCAGCAGGGAGGGTTGGGGGATTGGTAACACCATATATTTT
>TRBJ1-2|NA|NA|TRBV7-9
CASTKPGLDGYTF
TGTGCCAGCACCAAACCGGGCCTGGATGGCTACACCTTC
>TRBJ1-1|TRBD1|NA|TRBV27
CASSLSQGAGTEAFF
TGTGCCAGCAGTTTATCGCAGGGGGCTGGTACTGAAGCTTTCTTT
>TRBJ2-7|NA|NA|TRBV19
CASSIRDRAYEQYF
TGTGCCAGTAGTATTAGGGACCGAGCCTACGAGCAGTACTTC
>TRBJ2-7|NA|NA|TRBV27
CASSLSGGAAYEQYF
TGTGCCAGCAGTTTATCGGGCGGGGCCGCCTACGAGCAGTACTTC
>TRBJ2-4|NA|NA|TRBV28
CASSFETGKNIQYF
TGTGCCAGCAGTTTTGAAACAGGCAAAAACATTCAGTACTTC
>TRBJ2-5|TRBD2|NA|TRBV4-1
CASSLRTSYETQYF
TGCGCCAGCAGCCTGCGGACTAGCTACGAGACCCAGTACTTC
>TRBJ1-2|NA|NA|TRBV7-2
CASSLGAAGYYGYTF
TGTGCCAGCAGCCTAGGGGCGGCAGGGTACTATGGCTACACCTTC
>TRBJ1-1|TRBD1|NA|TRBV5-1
CASSLVYLRLSGTGGSEAFF
TGCGCCAGCAGCTTGGTGTACCTGAGACTCAGTGGGACAGGGGGCTCCGAAGCTTTCTTT
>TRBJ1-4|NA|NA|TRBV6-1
CASSEHRDPRLFF
TGTGCCAGCAGTGAACACAGGGACCCCAGGCTGTTTTTT
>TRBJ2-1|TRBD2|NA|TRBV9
CASSSGSPTPYNEQFF
TGTGCCAGTTCTAGCGGGAGTCCCACCCCCTACAATGAGCAGTTCTTC
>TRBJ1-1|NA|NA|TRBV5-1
CASSLEVGGTEAFF
TGCGCCAGCAGCTTGGAGGTTGGGGGCACTGAAGCTTTCTTT
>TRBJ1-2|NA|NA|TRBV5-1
CASSLGQLNYGYTF
TGCGCCAGCAGCTTGGGACAGCTTAACTATGGCTACACCTTC
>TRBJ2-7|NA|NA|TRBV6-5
CASSYYRFYEQYF
TGTGCCAGCAGTTACTATCGGTTTTACGAGCAGTACTTC
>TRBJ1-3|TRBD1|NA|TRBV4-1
CASSSGQGGNTIYF
TGCGCCAGCAGCTCGGGACAGGGTGGGAACACCATATATTTT
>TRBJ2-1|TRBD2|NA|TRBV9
CASSVGTSAFTAGNEQFF
TGTGCCAGCAGCGTAGGGACTAGCGCCTTCACCGCCGGTAATGAGCAGTTCTTC
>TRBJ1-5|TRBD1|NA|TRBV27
CASSFTGANQPQHF
TGTGCCAGCAGTTTTACAGGGGCTAATCAGCCCCAGCATTTT
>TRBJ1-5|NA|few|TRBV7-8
CASRNSNQPQHF
TGTGCCAGCAGGAACTCCAATCAGCCCCAGCATTTT
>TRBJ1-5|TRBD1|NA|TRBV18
CASSPQGQTGNQPQHF
TGTGCCAGCTCACCACAGGGACAGACTGGTAATCAGCCCCAGCATTTT